The next 3 T cell receptor beta chains were all read from a single sample in a study of blood T cell repertoires in COVID-19. Sequenced by immunoSEQ multiplex PCR; TCRdb stores in-frame clones only, minus some. This table holds 300,000 to 450,000 clones, 80% to 90% found once. Sequencing was done on a sample of PBMCs or T cells enriched from blood (not recorded which). All receptors derive from a man between 18 and 35 years old who had recovered from COVID-19.

CDR3 DNA: TGTGCCAGCAGTTCCACTGGAAACACCATATATTTT. As protein: CASSSTGNTIYF. The chain is built from TRBV27 and TRBJ1-3; D not resolved. The germline V gene has CDR1 MNHEY and CDR2 SMNVEV (reference sequence). Between the trimmed V and J ends, which lost 4 bases and 2 bases, there was a span of 3 bases. The CDR3 is 12 residues long.

This clone was recorded only once. This sequence joins TRBV7-2 and TRBJ2-7; 7 positions agree with TRBD1. The CDR3 contains 14 residues. With V trimmed by 5 bases and J by 0 bases, 4 bases remained unmatched. Germline V lookup: CDR1 SGHTA, CDR2 FQGNSA. The CDR3 DNA follows: TGTGCCAGCAGCATGGACAGGAACTCCTACGAGCAGTACTTC. Protein: CASSMDRNSYEQYF.

The chain combines TRBV7-9 with TRBJ1-2; possible D gene TRBD1, 5 bases. V shed 1 base and J shed 4 bases, with 7 bases lying between them. This CDR3 has 13 amino acids. CDR1 SEHNR and CDR2 FQNEAQ come from the germline V gene (reference sequence). CDR3 bases: TGTGCCAGCAGCTTAGAACAGGCCTATGGCTACACCTTC. Protein: CASSLEQAYGYTF.